The present T cell receptor (beta chain) was sequenced within a study of cytotoxic CD8 clonotypes in ibrutinib-treated CLL (dated by TCRdb to the early 2020s). In terms of the full investigation: The cohort was composed of about 10 relapsed/refractory and roughly 15 treatment-naive patients; IGHV unmutated status was identified in fewer than 18 patients. Responses were partial in 24 patients and complete in 2; after median 68 months follow-up, about 14 stayed in remission and approximately twelve progressed. The response samples were drawn at a median of approximately 11 months into treatment, with a range of roughly 6 to 36 months. Samples averaged approximately 250,000 productive templates and some 91,000 productive rearrangements. Of the roughly 86 people in the trial, 26 had longitudinal samples available. Cryopreserved peripheral blood mononuclear cells were collected at three points: before therapy, at response, and at either sustained remission or disease progression. All remission and progressive disease samples were collected while patients were still receiving ibrutinib. The paper as a whole reports these results and caveats: Public clonotypes were rare and either shrank or stayed stable during treatment, and the rise in clonality at ibrutinib response reflected expansion of private clonotypes. Lymph node repertoires were not examined, and the timing of sampling was not matched between patients in sustained remission and those whose disease progressed. Baseline clonality exceeded that of age-matched healthy donors and correlated strongly with circulating CD8+ T-cell counts. Clonality rose at ibrutinib response, remained stable during sustained remission, and dropped back toward baseline at progression.

For TCR beta library preparation, 1.5 to 2 micrograms of genomic DNA was extracted from cryopreserved PBMCs. Longitudinal blood samples from CLL patients receiving ibrutinib monotherapy were subjected to high-throughput TCR beta sequencing. Patients were enrolled in a phase 2 open-label single-center ibrutinib monotherapy trial. Each clonotype received, on average, around 9.6x coverage in deep resolution sequencing performed on a MiSeq, where the target depth lay between 1 in 1 million and 1 in 200,000 T cells. The immunoSEQ hsTCRB Kit was used to generate the TCR beta libraries. Per the source publication's procedure: Data were analyzed with ImmunoSEQ Data Assistant and ImmunoSEQ Analyzer, with V, D and J genes assigned per IMGT definitions. Clonality, with values ranging from 0 to 1, was calculated as one minus the normalized Shannon entropy of productive rearrangement frequencies. Only overrepresented clonotypes making up at least 0.05% of the repertoire of each patient were included in the public clonotype analysis. Repertoires from more than ten age-matched healthy donors in immuneACCESS were used as clonality controls. Not all clones reach the TCRdb copy of this immuneACCESS table, which keeps in-frame sequences only. Checked studies attribute under half of the gap to unresolved V genes and leave the rest unexplained. Clonal size and the V and J genes are those of that table, whereas D and trimming came from the DNA. For this sample the table gives 300,000 to 400,000 clones, of which roughly two thirds were detected only once. The ten biggest clones cover about 6.7% of the sample.

As regards this clone: Its antigen is not yet known. Base qualities are not at hand, and no much larger clone is one base apart.

There are 16 amino acids in the CDR3, from cysteine to phenylalanine inclusive. CDR3 DNA is the only sequence kept; it has 48 bases, read in frame from the first base. V is trimmed back by 2 bases and J by 4 bases, and the junction contains 6 bases that no gene match accounts for. CDR1 and CDR2, per the germline V gene, are MNHNS and SASEGT. Source: PBMCs, taken after 36 months of ibrutinib treatment. The V gene is TRBV6-1 and the J gene is TRBJ2-7; the junction holds 12 bases that match TRBD2. The clonotype comes from a human donor with chronic lymphocytic leukemia. Here the CDR3 is given as CASSETLAGGRYEQYF. Read as DNA, the sequence is TGTGCCAGCAGTGAAACCCTAGCGGGGGGGCGTTACGAGCAGTACTTC.